This TCR beta chain was found in a study of patients and donors after allogeneic stem cell transplantation. MiXCR, run by TCRdb on the RT-PCR reads, gives a single entry per CDR3 protein. The sample holds some 200,000 distinct CDR3 sequences, 41% seen once. The CDR3 is 13 amino acids. Deletions cut 2 bases from V and 4 bases from J, with 8 bases between. The sequencing input was blood, either unsorted or a sorted T cell fraction (not recorded which). This TCR derives from a human donor who was either an allogeneic HSCT recipient or a stem cell or donor lymphocyte infusion donor (not recorded which). It is not recorded whose cells these are; they may come from a transplant donor. The rearrangement joins TRBV12-3 or TRBV12-4 to TRBJ2-5, with unresolved D. The CDR3 DNA follows: TGTGCCAGCAGTTTATTCTTGCGAGAGACCCAGTACTTC. Translation gives CASSLFLRETQYF.